This T cell receptor (beta chain) was sequenced in a study of blood T cell repertoires in COVID-19. The CDR3 contains 14 residues. Trimming removed 3 bases from V and 7 bases from J; junction bases left unmatched: 3. Germline V CDR1 and CDR2: KGHDR, SFDVKD. Assay: immunoSEQ multiplex PCR; the TCRdb copy retains only in-frame clones and omits some. The sample lists approximately 240,000 clones; roughly 80% were seen once. This receptor was identified in a woman aged 40 to 50 with acute COVID-19. The V gene is TRBV24-1, the J gene TRBJ2-1; 9 nucleotides agree with TRBD2. The sample consisted of PBMCs or T cells enriched from blood (not recorded which). The CDR3 protein is CATSDPRGGNEQFF. CDR3 bases: TGTGCCACCAGTGATCCGCGGGGGGGGAATGAGCAGTTCTTC.